This T cell receptor (beta chain) came from a study of radiotherapy plus CTLA-4 blockade in lung cancer. Study details: Disease control reached approximately 30%, with objective responses in under 20%. Whole-study results and caveats: Blood TCR clones of tumor origin expanded after radiotherapy plus ipilimumab. Reported findings show early blood T cell clone dynamics, with interferon-beta, best predicted response.

In its sample, this clone was seen once. Its antigen remains unidentified. Those patients who had chemo-refractory metastatic non-small-cell lung cancer were given focal radiation along with CTLA-4 blockade through ipilimumab. Method: immunoSEQ multiplex PCR; TCRdb's copy keeps in-frame clones and lacks some. Seen here are fewer than 65,000 clones, 75% to 80% observed once, and the top ten hold around 2.4%. J was trimmed by 4 bases and V by 3 bases; bases with no gene match: 16. The CDR3 is made up of 18 amino acids. Germline CDR1 MNHEY, CDR2 SMNVEV (reference sequence). This chain uses TRBV27 with TRBJ2-7; 9 bases map to TRBD2. The starting material was peripheral blood, obtained from a patient treated with radiotherapy plus ipilimumab. The clonotype originates from a human donor with non-small cell lung cancer whose response to radiotherapy plus ipilimumab could not be evaluated. Here the CDR3 DNA reads TGTGCCAGCAGTTTCTCGATGCGGGAGGGCCACGGGCGGTACGAGCAGTACTTC. It codes for CASSFSMREGHGRYEQYF.